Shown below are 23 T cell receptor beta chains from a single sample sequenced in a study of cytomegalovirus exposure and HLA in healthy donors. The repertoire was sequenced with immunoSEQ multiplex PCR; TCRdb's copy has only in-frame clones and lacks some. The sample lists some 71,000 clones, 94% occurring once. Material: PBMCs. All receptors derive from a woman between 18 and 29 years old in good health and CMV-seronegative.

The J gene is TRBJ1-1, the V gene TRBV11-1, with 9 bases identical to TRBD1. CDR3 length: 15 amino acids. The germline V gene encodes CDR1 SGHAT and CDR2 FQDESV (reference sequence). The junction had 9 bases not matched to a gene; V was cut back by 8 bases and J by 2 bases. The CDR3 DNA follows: TGTGCCAGCCTCCCACAGGGGGCAGGAAACACTGAAGCTTTCTTT. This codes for CASLPQGAGNTEAFF.

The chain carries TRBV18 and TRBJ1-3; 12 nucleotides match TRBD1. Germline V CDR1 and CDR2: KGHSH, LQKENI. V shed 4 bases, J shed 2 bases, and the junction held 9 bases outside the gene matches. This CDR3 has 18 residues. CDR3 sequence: CASSQSRDRGLTGNTIYF. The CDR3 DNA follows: TGTGCCAGCTCACAAAGCCGGGACAGGGGGCTCACTGGAAACACCATATATTTT.

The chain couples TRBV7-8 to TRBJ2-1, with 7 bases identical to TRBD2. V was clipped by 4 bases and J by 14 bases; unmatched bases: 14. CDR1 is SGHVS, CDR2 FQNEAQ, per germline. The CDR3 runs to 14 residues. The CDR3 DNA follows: TGTGCCAGCAGCTCACCTTCGGGACTACTCCCTAAGTTCTTC. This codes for CASSSPSGLLPKFF.

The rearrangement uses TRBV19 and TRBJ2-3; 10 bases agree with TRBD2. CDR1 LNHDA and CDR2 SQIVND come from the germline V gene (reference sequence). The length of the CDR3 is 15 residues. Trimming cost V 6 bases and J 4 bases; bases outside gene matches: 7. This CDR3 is CASRPGAGGPDTQYF. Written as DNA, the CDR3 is TGTGCCAGTAGACCTGGAGCGGGGGGGCCAGATACGCAGTATTTT.

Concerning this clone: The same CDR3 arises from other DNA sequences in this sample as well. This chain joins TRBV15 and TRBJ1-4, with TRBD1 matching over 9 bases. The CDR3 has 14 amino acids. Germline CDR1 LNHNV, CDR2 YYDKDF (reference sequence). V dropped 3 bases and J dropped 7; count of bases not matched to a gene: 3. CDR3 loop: CATSSGDRAEKLFF. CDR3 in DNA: TGTGCCACCAGCAGTGGGGACAGGGCTGAAAAACTGTTTTTT.

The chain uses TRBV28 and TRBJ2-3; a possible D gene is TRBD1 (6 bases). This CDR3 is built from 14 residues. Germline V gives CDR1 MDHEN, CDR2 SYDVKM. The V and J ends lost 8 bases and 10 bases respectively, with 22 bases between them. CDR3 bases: TGTGCCAGCGGAACTCAGGACAGCCCCAGTGCGCAGTATTTT. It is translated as CASGTQDSPSAQYF.

The CDR3 DNA reads as TGTGCCAGCAGCGCGCAAGGGGCCCTCTACGAGCAGTACTTC. This codes for CASSAQGALYEQYF. V gene TRBV7-9 combines with J gene TRBJ2-7, with a possible D match to TRBD1 (5 bases). The CDR3 loop spans 14 amino acids. Germline V gene data show CDR1 as SEHNR and CDR2 as FQNEAQ (reference sequence). V lost 5 bases to trimming and J lost 3 bases, with 14 bases between them.

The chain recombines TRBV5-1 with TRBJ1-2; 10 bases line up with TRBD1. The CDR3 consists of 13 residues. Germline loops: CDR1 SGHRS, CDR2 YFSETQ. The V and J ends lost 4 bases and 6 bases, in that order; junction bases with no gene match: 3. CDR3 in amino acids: CASSGGTGDGYTF. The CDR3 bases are TGCGCCAGCAGCGGCGGGACAGGGGATGGCTACACCTTC.

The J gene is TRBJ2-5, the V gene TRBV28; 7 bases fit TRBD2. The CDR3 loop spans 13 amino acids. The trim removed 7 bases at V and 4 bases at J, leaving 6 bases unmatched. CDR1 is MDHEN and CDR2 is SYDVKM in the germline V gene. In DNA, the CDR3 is TGTGCCAGCACCCTGGGAGGGCCAGAGACCCAGTACTTC. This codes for CASTLGGPETQYF.

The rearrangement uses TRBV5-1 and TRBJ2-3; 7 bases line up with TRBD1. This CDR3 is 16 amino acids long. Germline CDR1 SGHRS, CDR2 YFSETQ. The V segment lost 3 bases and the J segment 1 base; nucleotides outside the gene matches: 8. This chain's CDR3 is CASSSNRGRGTDTQYF. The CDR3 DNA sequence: TGCGCCAGCAGCTCAAACAGGGGAAGGGGCACAGATACGCAGTATTTT. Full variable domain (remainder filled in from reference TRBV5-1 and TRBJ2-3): KAGVTQTPRYLIKTRGQQVTLSCSPISGHRSVSWYQQTPGQGLQFLFEYFSETQRNKGNFPGRFSGRQFSNSRSEMNVSTLELGDSALYLCASSSNRGRGTDTQYFGPGTRLTVL.

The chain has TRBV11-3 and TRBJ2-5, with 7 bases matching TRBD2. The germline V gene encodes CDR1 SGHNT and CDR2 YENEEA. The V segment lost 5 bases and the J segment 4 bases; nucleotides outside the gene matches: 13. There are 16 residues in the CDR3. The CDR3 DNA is TGTGCCAGCAGCCCAAGCGGGAACGCCAACGGAGAGACCCAGTACTTC. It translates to CASSPSGNANGETQYF. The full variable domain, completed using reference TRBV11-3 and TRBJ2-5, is EAGVVQSPRYKIIEKKQPVAFWCNPISGHNTLYWYLQNLGQGPELLIRYENEEAVDDSQLPKDRFSAERLKGVDSTLKIQPAELGDSAVYLCASSPSGNANGETQYFGPGTRLLVL.

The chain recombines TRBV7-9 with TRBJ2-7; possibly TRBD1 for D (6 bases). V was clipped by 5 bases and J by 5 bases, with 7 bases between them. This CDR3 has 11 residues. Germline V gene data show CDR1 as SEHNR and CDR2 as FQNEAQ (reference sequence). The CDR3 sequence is CASSRTDEQYF. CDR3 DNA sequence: TGTGCCAGCAGCCGGACAGACGAGCAGTACTTC.

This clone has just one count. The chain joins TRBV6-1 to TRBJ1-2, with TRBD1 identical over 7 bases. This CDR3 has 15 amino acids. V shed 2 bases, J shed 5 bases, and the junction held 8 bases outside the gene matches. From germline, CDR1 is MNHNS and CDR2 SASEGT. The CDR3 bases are TGTGCCAGCAGTGAAAGTGGACAGGCATATTATGGCTACACCTTC. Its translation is CASSESGQAYYGYTF.

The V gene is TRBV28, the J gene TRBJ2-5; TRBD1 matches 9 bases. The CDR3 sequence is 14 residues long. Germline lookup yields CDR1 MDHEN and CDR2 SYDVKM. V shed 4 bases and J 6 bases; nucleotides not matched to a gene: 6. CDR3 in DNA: TGTGCCAGCAGTTCTACAGGGGGCAGAAAGACCCAGTACTTC. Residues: CASSSTGGRKTQYF.

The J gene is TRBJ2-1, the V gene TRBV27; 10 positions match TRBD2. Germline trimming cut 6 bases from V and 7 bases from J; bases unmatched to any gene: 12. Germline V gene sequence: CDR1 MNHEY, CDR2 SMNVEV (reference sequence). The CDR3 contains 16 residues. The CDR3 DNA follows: TGTGCCAGCAGCAATATCGGGACTAGCGACACAAATGAGCAGTTCTTC. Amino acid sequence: CASSNIGTSDTNEQFF.

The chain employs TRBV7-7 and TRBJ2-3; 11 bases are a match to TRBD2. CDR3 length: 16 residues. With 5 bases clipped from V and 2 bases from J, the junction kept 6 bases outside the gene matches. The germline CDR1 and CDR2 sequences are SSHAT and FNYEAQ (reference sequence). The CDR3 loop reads CASSPIAGGPTDTQYF. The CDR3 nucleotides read TGTGCCAGCAGCCCAATAGCGGGGGGGCCCACAGATACGCAGTATTTT.

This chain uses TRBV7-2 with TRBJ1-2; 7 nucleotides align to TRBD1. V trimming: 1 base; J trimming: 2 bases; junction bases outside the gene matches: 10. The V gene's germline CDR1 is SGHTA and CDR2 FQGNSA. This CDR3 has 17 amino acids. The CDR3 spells CASSLGGRGGLNYGYTF. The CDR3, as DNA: TGTGCCAGCAGCTTAGGGGGGAGAGGGGGCTTGAACTATGGCTACACCTTC.

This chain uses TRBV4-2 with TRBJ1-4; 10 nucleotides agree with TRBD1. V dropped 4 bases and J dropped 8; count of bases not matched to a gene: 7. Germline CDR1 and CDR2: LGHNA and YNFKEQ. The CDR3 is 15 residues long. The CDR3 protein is CASSPPTGGGEKLFF. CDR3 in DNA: TGTGCCAGCAGCCCCCCGACAGGGGGCGGAGAAAAACTGTTTTTT.

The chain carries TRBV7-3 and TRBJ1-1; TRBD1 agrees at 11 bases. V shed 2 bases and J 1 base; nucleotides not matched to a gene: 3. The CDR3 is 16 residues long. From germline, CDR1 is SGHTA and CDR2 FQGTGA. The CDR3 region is CASSLVGQGANTEAFF. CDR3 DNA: TGTGCCAGCAGCTTAGTAGGACAGGGGGCGAACACTGAAGCTTTCTTT.

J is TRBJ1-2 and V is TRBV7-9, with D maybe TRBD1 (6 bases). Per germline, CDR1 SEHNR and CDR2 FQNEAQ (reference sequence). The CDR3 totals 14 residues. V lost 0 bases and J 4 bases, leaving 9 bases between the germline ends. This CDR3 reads CASSLADRSYGYTF. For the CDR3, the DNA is TGTGCCAGCAGCTTAGCGGACAGAAGCTATGGCTACACCTTC. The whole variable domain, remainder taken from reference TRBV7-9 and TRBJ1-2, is DTGVSQNPRHKITKRGQNVTFRCDPISEHNRLYWYRQTLGQGPEFLTYFQNEAQLEKSRLLSDRFSAERPKGSFSTLEIQRTEQGDSAMYLCASSLADRSYGYTFGSGTRLTVV.

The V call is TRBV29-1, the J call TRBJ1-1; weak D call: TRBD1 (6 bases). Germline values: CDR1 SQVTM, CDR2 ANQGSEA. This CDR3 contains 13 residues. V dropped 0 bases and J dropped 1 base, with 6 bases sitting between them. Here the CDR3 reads CSVEEGQNTEAFF. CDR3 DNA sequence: TGCAGCGTTGAAGAGGGACAGAACACTGAAGCTTTCTTT.

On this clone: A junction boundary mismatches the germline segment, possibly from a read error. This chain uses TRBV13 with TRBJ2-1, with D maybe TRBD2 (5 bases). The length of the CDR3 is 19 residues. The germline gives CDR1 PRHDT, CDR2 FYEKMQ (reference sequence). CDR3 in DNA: TGTGCCAGCACCTTACTGTTAGGACCCCCCCGGGACTCCTACAATGAGCAGTTCTTC. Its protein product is CASTLLLGPPRDSYNEQFF. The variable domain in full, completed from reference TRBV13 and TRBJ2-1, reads AAGVIQSPRHLIKEKRETATLKCYPIPRHDTVYWYQQGPGQDPQFLISFYEKMQSDKGSIPDRFSAQQFSDYHSELNMSSLELGDSALYFCASTLLLGPPRDSYNEQFFGPGTRLTVL.

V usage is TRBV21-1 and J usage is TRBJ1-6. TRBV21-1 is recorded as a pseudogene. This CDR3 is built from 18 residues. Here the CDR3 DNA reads TGTGCCAGCAGCAAATCCTGGGGAGAGAGCTCCTATAATTCACCCCTCCACTTT. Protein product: CASSKSWGESSYNSPLHF.